These T cell receptor beta chains were read from a single sample in a study of a mutant IDH1 vaccine in newly diagnosed glioma. These receptors have no identified antigens. Data came from immunoSEQ multiplex PCR; TCRdb stores just in-frame clones and leaves some out. This table has 60,000 to 75,000 clones, around nine tenths appearing once. Here the sequenced sample was PBMCs, taken from a glioma patient whose treatment included an IDH1 peptide vaccine. These receptor sequences come from a man aged 25 to 45 with glioma. CDR3s include the opening cysteine and the closing phenylalanine or tryptophan. A D gene is named only where the DNA matches it firmly. For some rows the clone size is stated as once, few or many, or as a class when expanded; others skip it.

v_gene,d_gene,len,j_gene,abundance,CDR3nt,CDR3aa
TRBV5-4,NA,13,TRBJ1-1,NA,TGTGCCAGCTATGGAGCAGGGAGAGCTGAAGCTTTCTTT,CASYGAGRAEAFF
TRBV7-8,NA,15,TRBJ2-2,NA,TGTGCCAGCAGCACGTCTAGAGGGGCATACGGGGAGCTGTTTTTT,CASSTSRGAYGELFF
TRBV11-1,TRBD1,15,TRBJ2-5,NA,TGTGCCAGCAGCTTTCAACAGGGGGTGGTAGAGACCCAGTACTTC,CASSFQQGVVETQYF
TRBV27,NA,17,TRBJ2-1,NA,TGTGCCAGCAGTCCCCCTTTGAGAGCTGTTACCTACAATGAGCAGTTCTTC,CASSPPLRAVTYNEQFF
TRBV29-1,NA,14,TRBJ2-1,NA,TGCAGCGTTGGACCCCCAGGGGGGTACAATGAGCAGTTCTTC,CSVGPPGGYNEQFF
TRBV6-6,NA,13,TRBJ1-1,NA,TGTGCCAGCAGCCAGGGTTTGCAGCATGAAGCTTTCTTT,CASSQGLQHEAFF
TRBV5-1,TRBD1,14,TRBJ2-5,NA,TGCGCCAGCAGCTTCTCCGACAGGGCAGAGACCCAGTACTTC,CASSFSDRAETQYF
TRBV13,NA,14,TRBJ1-2,NA,TGTGCCAGCAGTCCATCTGGACAGCTATATGGCTACACCTTC,CASSPSGQLYGYTF
TRBV2,NA,12,TRBJ2-3,few,TGTGCCAGCAGCCCTAGAGGAGATACGCAGTATTTT,CASSPRGDTQYF
TRBV6-4,NA,12,TRBJ1-2,NA,TGTGCCAGCAGTGACTCGACGGATGGCTACACCTTC,CASSDSTDGYTF
TRBV28,NA,13,TRBJ1-1,NA,TGTGCCAGCAGTTACCAACCACACACTGAAGCTTTCTTT,CASSYQPHTEAFF
TRBV2,NA,16,TRBJ2-7,NA,TGTGCCAGCAGTGAAGTAGGGTCCCCGGGGGAGTACGAGCAGTACTTC,CASSEVGSPGEYEQYF
TRBV25-1,NA,14,TRBJ1-1,NA,TGTGCCAGCAGTTTTGGAGGGGTAGGGACTGAAGCTTTCTTT,CASSFGGVGTEAFF
TRBV21-1,NA,21,TRBJ2-7,NA,TGTGCCAGCAGTATAAACTACAAAGAGGGAGGAAAGGAACCACCAGCCTACGAGCAGTACTTC,CASSINYKEGGKEPPAYEQYF
TRBV4-1,NA,12,TRBJ2-2,NA,TGCGCCAGCAGCCAGAACACCGGGGAGCTGTTTTTT,CASSQNTGELFF
TRBV4-2,NA,16,TRBJ1-6,NA,TGTGCCAGCAGCCAAGAGGATGCAGGCGGAAATTCACCCCTCCACTTT,CASSQEDAGGNSPLHF